This is a list of T cell receptor beta chains from one sample in a study of long-term antiretroviral therapy in people with HIV. Assay used: immunoSEQ multiplex PCR; TCRdb lists only in-frame clones, some missing. The repertoire holds 10,000 to 14,000 clones, with roughly 89% as singletons. The material sequenced was unsorted PBMCs, taken 0.2 years before starting antiretroviral therapy. Every receptor here comes from a middle-aged woman with HIV. Both conserved end residues are part of each CDR3. D genes are given only for firm matches. Size tells how often a clone was seen (once, few, many) or the class of an expanded clone, and some rows leave it out.

>16|-|TRBV19|-|TRBJ1-5
CASSGGATYSNQPQHF
TGTGCCAGTAGTGGTGGCGCGACATATAGCAATCAGCCCCAGCATTTT
>15|-|TRBV5-4|TRBD1|TRBJ2-1
CASSHGTGRVDEQFF
TGTGCCAGCAGCCACGGGACAGGTCGGGTCGATGAGCAGTTCTTC
>14|few|TRBV30|TRBD1|TRBJ2-7
CAWSSGTGVYEQYF
TGTGCCTGGAGTAGCGGGACAGGGGTATACGAGCAGTACTTC
>17|-|TRBV4-3|TRBD1|TRBJ1-4
CASSQDRETGGGEKLFF
TGCGCCAGCAGCCAAGACAGAGAGACAGGGGGTGGTGAAAAACTGTTTTTT
>14|-|TRBV4-3|TRBD1|TRBJ1-3
CASGTDNSGNTIYF
TGCGCCAGCGGGACAGATAACTCTGGAAACACCATATATTTT
>15|-|TRBV7-8|TRBD1|TRBJ2-1
CASSLMRQGVNEQFF
TGTGCCAGCAGCTTAATGAGACAGGGGGTCAATGAGCAGTTCTTC
>16|once|TRBV13|-|TRBJ1-6
CASSLTGASYNSPLHF
TGTGCCAGCAGCTTAACAGGAGCTAGCTATAATTCACCCCTCCACTTT
>15|-|TRBV19|TRBD2|TRBJ2-1
CASSVSGGAHNEQFF
TGTGCCAGTAGTGTTAGCGGGGGGGCCCACAATGAGCAGTTCTTC
>15|-|TRBV11-2|-|TRBJ1-6
CASSLDPASNSPLHF
TGTGCCAGCAGCTTAGATCCCGCCTCAAATTCACCCCTCCACTTT
>12|-|TRBV6-5|-|TRBJ1-1
CASRTAGGSAFF
TGTGCCAGCAGGACCGCCGGGGGTTCAGCTTTCTTT
>14|-|TRBV7-2|TRBD1|TRBJ2-5
CASSPSLTGGTQYF
TGTGCCAGCAGCCCATCTTTGACAGGGGGGACCCAGTACTTC
>13|-|TRBV2|-|TRBJ1-5
CASRGHENQPQHF
TGTGCCAGCAGGGGACATGAAAATCAGCCCCAGCATTTT
>13|-|TRBV2|TRBD1|TRBJ1-2
CASRLQGANGYTF
TGTGCCAGCAGATTACAGGGGGCGAATGGCTACACCTTC
>15|once|TRBV4-1|-|TRBJ2-3
CASSPNWTPADTQYF
TGCGCCAGCAGCCCTAACTGGACCCCGGCAGATACGCAGTATTTT
>15|-|TRBV6-6|TRBD1|TRBJ1-1
CASSPQGARNTEAFF
TGTGCCAGCAGTCCCCAGGGGGCCCGGAACACTGAAGCTTTCTTT
>14|-|TRBV5-1|-|TRBJ2-2
CASSSVDETGELFF
TGCGCCAGCAGCTCCGTTGATGAGACCGGGGAGCTGTTTTTT
>13|-|TRBV5-8|-|TRBJ2-3
CASSLVSTDTQYF
TGTGCCAGCAGCTTGGTTAGCACAGATACGCAGTATTTT
>17|-|TRBV7-9|-|TRBJ2-1
CASSLKVSGYGANEQFF
TGTGCCAGCAGCTTAAAGGTTTCGGGTTATGGGGCAAATGAGCAGTTCTTC
>15|-|TRBV7-9|-|TRBJ1-4
CASSLGSETNEKLFF
TGTGCCAGCAGCTTAGGGTCCGAGACTAATGAAAAACTGTTTTTT
>13|-|TRBV25-1|-|TRBJ2-2
CASSEYGGRELFF
TGTGCCAGCAGTGAATATGGAGGGCGGGAGCTGTTTTTT
>20|-|TRBV1|-|TRBJ1-2
CTSSQDRALTKLTPLGGYTF
TGCACCAGCAGCCAAGATAGAGCGCTAACAAAACTAACCCCCTTGGGAGGCTACACCTTC
>12|-|TRBV6-5|-|TRBJ2-3
CASSLVTDTQYF
TGTGCCAGCAGTTTGGTCACAGATACGCAGTATTTT
>16|few|TRBV6-5|-|TRBJ2-7
CASSYSRPSVSYEQYF
TGTGCCAGCAGTTACTCCAGACCGAGCGTCTCCTACGAGCAGTACTTC
>12|-|TRBV12-5|-|TRBJ1-1
CASGSGEAQAFF
TGTGCTAGTGGTTCGGGGGAAGCTCAAGCTTTCTTT
>16|-|TRBV10-1|TRBD1|TRBJ1-6
CASSESDRGRNSPLHF
TGCGCCAGCAGTGAGTCAGACAGGGGACGGAATTCACCCCTCCACTTT
>15|medium-sized|TRBV19|-|TRBJ1-2
CASSIAAGSNYGYTF
TGTGCCAGTAGTATAGCAGCAGGCTCTAACTATGGCTACACCTTC
>14|-|TRBV19|-|TRBJ1-2
CASSIGGYNYGYTF
TGTGCCAGTAGTATAGGCGGGTACAACTATGGCTACACCTTC
>18|-|TRBV13|TRBD2|TRBJ2-5
CASSLPGLAGGAAETQYF
TGTGCCAGCAGCTTACCGGGACTAGCGGGGGGGGCCGCGGAGACCCAGTACTTC
>15|-|TRBV27|TRBD2|TRBJ2-1
CASSLDGTIYNEQFF
TGTGCCAGCAGTCTAGACGGGACTATTTACAATGAGCAGTTCTTC
>16|-|TRBV11-2|-|TRBJ1-6
CASSLDTGLPNSPLHF
TGTGCCAGCAGCTTAGACACGGGACTGCCAAATTCACCCCTCCACTTT
>14|-|TRBV5-1|-|TRBJ1-2
CASSFPGATYGYTF
TGCGCCAGCAGCTTTCCGGGGGCGACCTATGGCTACACCTTC
>15|-|TRBV6-4|-|TRBJ2-1
CASSDSTGNSNEQFF
TGTGCCAGCAGTGACTCGACGGGGAATTCCAATGAGCAGTTCTTC